These 29 T cell receptor beta chains originate from one sample sequenced in a study of T cell responses to AZD1222 COVID-19 vaccine. Here immunoSEQ multiplex PCR was the method, and the copy in TCRdb shows in-frame clones only, minus some. Among some 45,000 clones listed, around 90% were seen once. Specimen: peripheral blood, collected 28 days after the second AZD1222 dose. These receptors were collected from an adult who received the AZD1222 COVID-19 vaccine.

The rearrangement joins TRBV19 to TRBJ1-2; the D gene is possibly TRBD1 (5 bases). CDR1 is LNHDA and CDR2 is SQIVND in the germline V gene (reference sequence). The CDR3 consists of 16 residues. Trimming removed 4 bases from V and 4 bases from J, with 19 bases in between. CDR3 DNA: TGTGCCAGTAGTACCTACCTAGGGCAGGGAGGCTATGGCTACACCTTC. It specifies CASSTYLGQGGYGYTF. Based on the CDR3 plus reference TRBV19 and TRBJ1-2, the full variable domain is DGGITQSPKYLFRKEGQNVTLSCEQNLNHDAMYWYRQDPGQGLRLIYYSQIVNDFQKGDIAEGYSVSREKKESFPLTVTSAQKNPTAFYLCASSTYLGQGGYGYTFGSGTRLTVV.

The chain carries TRBV30 and TRBJ1-5; no clear D gene. Germline lookup yields CDR1 GTSNPN and CDR2 SVGIG (reference sequence). Trimming stripped 3 bases from V and 1 base from J, with 4 bases between. This CDR3 has 12 amino acids. In nucleotides, the CDR3 is TGTGCCTGGAGCAGGAGCAATCAGCCCCAGCATTTT. It encodes CAWSRSNQPQHF.

The CDR3, as DNA: TGTGCCATCAGTGAGAGGGACAACTACGAGCAGTACTTC. It translates to CAISERDNYEQYF. This chain links TRBV10-3 with TRBJ2-7; tentative D call: TRBD1 (6 bases). The CDR3 is 13 residues long. With 2 bases removed from V and 3 bases from J, the gap between germline ends came to 8 bases. Germline assignment: CDR1 ENHRY and CDR2 SYGVKD.

The chain employs TRBV7-2 and TRBJ1-3; TRBD1 matches 7 bases. This CDR3 is 15 amino acids long. Germline values: CDR1 SGHTA, CDR2 FQGNSA. The trim removed 4 bases at V and 3 bases at J, leaving 6 bases unmatched. CDR3 DNA sequence: TGTGCCAGCAGCTACTCAGGGGGATTTGGAAACACCATATATTTT. Translating gives CASSYSGGFGNTIYF. Full variable domain (rest looked up from reference TRBV7-2 and TRBJ1-3): GAGVSQSPSNKVTEKGKDVELRCDPISGHTALYWYRQSLGQGLEFLIYFQGNSAPDKSGLPSDRFSAERTGGSVSTLTIQRTQQEDSAVYLCASSYSGGFGNTIYFGEGSWLTVV.

V and J are TRBV3-1 (or the pseudogene TRBV3-2) and TRBJ2-7; tentatively, D is TRBD2 (6 bases). Germline-derived CDR1 and CDR2 are LGHDT and YNNKEL (reference sequence). V was shortened by 5 bases and J by 4 bases, with 18 bases between the two germline ends. The CDR3 contains 15 residues. The CDR3 DNA reads TGTGCCAGCAGCTACCGGGACTTCAATCAGTACGAGCAGTACTTC. Its protein is CASSYRDFNQYEQYF.

V gene TRBV10-1 combines with J gene TRBJ2-1, with 13 bases aligning to TRBD2. CDR3 length: 15 amino acids. The ends lost 2 bases at V and 7 bases at J; junction bases unmatched: 2. The germline gives CDR1 WNHNN, CDR2 SYGVQD (reference sequence). CDR3 nucleotides: TGCGCCAGCAGTGAGCCGGGACTAGCGGGGAATGAGCAGTTCTTC. This translates into CASSEPGLAGNEQFF.

In its sample, this clone was seen a few times. The chain joins TRBV7-8 to TRBJ1-1, with D hard to call. V lost 6 bases to trimming and J lost 3 bases, with 11 bases between them. Germline CDR1 reads SGHVS; CDR2 reads FQNEAQ. The CDR3 sequence is 13 residues long. Written as DNA, the CDR3 is TGTGCCAGCAGTCGAGGTGCGGACACTGAAGCTTTCTTT. Its protein product is CASSRGADTEAFF.

V and J are TRBV7-2 and TRBJ1-1; weak D call: TRBD1 (5 bases). Germline V gene data show CDR1 as SGHTA and CDR2 as FQGNSA. This CDR3 has 14 residues. The V end lost 1 base, the J end lost 4 bases, and 10 bases lay between the germline ends. The CDR3 is CASSLDGAGTEAFF. The CDR3 bases are TGTGCCAGCAGCTTAGACGGGGCAGGCACTGAAGCTTTCTTT. The full variable domain, in which reference TRBV7-2 and TRBJ1-1 provide the parts outside the CDR3, is GAGVSQSPSNKVTEKGKDVELRCDPISGHTALYWYRQSLGQGLEFLIYFQGNSAPDKSGLPSDRFSAERTGGSVSTLTIQRTQQEDSAVYLCASSLDGAGTEAFFGQGTRLTVV.

The chain has TRBV4-2 and TRBJ1-5; D remains ambiguous. Germline CDR1 reads LGHNA; CDR2 reads YNFKEQ. The ends were cut back, 0 bases at V and 2 bases at J, with 5 bases in the middle. The CDR3 totals 14 residues. DNA of the CDR3: TGTGCCAGCAGCCAAGATGGCGGCAATCAGCCCCAGCATTTT. Translating it yields CASSQDGGNQPQHF.

This chain uses TRBV10-3 with TRBJ2-1; TRBD2 agrees at 10 bases. Losses at the gene ends were 4 bases for V and 6 bases for J; bases not matched to a gene: 6. Germline values: CDR1 ENHRY, CDR2 SYGVKD. CDR3 length equals 15 residues. The CDR3 coding sequence is TGTGCCATCAGTGGTAGCGGGGGGATAAGCAATGAGCAGTTCTTC. Its protein product is CAISGSGGISNEQFF.

This chain links TRBV30 with TRBJ1-5; TRBD1 is a possible D gene (5 bases). The V and J ends lost 1 base and 5 bases respectively, with 6 bases between them. From germline, CDR1 is GTSNPN and CDR2 SVGIG (reference sequence). This CDR3 has 12 amino acids. The CDR3 reads CAWSEGHQPQHF. The CDR3 nucleotides are TGTGCCTGGAGTGAGGGGCATCAGCCCCAGCATTTT.

This chain links TRBV11-2 with TRBJ2-7; TRBD2 matches 7 bases. CDR3 size: 17 residues. V shed 2 bases and J 5 bases; nucleotides not matched to a gene: 15. Germline V CDR1 and CDR2: SGHAT, FQNNGV. CDR3: CASSLRVGGISSHEQYF. DNA for the CDR3: TGTGCCAGCAGCTTACGGGTGGGGGGGATCAGTTCCCACGAGCAGTACTTC.

The chain links TRBV4-3 to TRBJ2-1; weak D call: TRBD2 (6 bases). The CDR3 has 16 amino acids. Trimming removed 0 bases from V and 3 bases from J, with 12 bases in between. From germline, CDR1 is LGHNA and CDR2 YSLEER. CDR3 sequence reads: CASSQDHAGRYNEQFF. The CDR3 region has the DNA TGCGCCAGCAGCCAAGATCATGCGGGGCGCTACAATGAGCAGTTCTTC.

This clone was seen once. The chain recombines TRBV5-1 with TRBJ2-7; D assignment may be TRBD1 or TRBD2 (5 bases each). CDR1 is SGHRS, CDR2 YFSETQ, per germline. Trimming stripped 4 bases from V and 4 bases from J, with 15 bases between. The CDR3 covers 14 residues. The DNA of the CDR3 is TGCGCCAGCAGCCTGACGGGGCGCAATTACGAGCAGTACTTC. Translation: CASSLTGRNYEQYF.

The gene calls are TRBV7-6 and TRBJ1-3; D unresolved. The germline V gene encodes CDR1 SGHVS and CDR2 FNYEAQ. V lost 5 bases and J 1 base, leaving 12 bases between the germline ends. The CDR3 spans 15 residues. CDR3 bases: TGTGCCAGCAGCCCAGATTTCTTTTCTGGAAACACCATATATTTT. Amino acids: CASSPDFFSGNTIYF.

The gene calls are TRBV27 and TRBJ1-5, with a weak D call TRBD1 (5 bases). The CDR3 is 15 residues long. CDR1 is MNHEY, CDR2 SMNVEV, per germline (reference sequence). V lost 1 base, J lost 6 bases, and 13 bases lay in between. CDR3 bases: TGTGCCAGCAGTTTATTGGCAGGGAATGGTCAGCCCCAGCATTTT. Encoded protein: CASSLLAGNGQPQHF.

The chain couples TRBV15 to TRBJ1-1; D possibly corresponds to TRBD1 (5 bases). With 4 bases removed from V and 0 bases from J, the gap between germline ends came to 12 bases. From germline, CDR1 is LNHNV and CDR2 YYDKDF (reference sequence). This CDR3 region has 15 residues. This CDR3 reads CATSIPRQLNTEAFF. The CDR3 DNA sequence: TGTGCCACCAGCATCCCTAGACAGCTGAACACTGAAGCTTTCTTT. Based on the CDR3 plus reference TRBV15 and TRBJ1-1, the full variable domain is DAMVIQNPRYQVTQFGKPVTLSCSQTLNHNVMYWYQQKSSQAPKLLFHYYDKDFNNEADTPDNFQSRRPNTSFCFLDIRSPGLGDTAMYLCATSIPRQLNTEAFFGQGTRLTVV.

The chain joins TRBV7-2 to TRBJ1-2, with D tentatively TRBD1 (5 bases). V lost 5 bases, J lost 7 bases, and 14 bases lay in between. Germline loops: CDR1 SGHTA, CDR2 FQGNSA. CDR3 size: 13 residues. CDR3 in amino acids: CASSAYSGGGYTF. The CDR3 DNA reads TGTGCCAGCAGCGCCTACTCCGGGGGTGGCTACACCTTC.

The rearrangement joins TRBV7-9 to TRBJ1-5, with TRBD1 identical over 12 bases. This CDR3 comprises 17 residues. Unmatched junction bases numbered 9, after V lost 5 bases and J lost 4 bases. CDR1 and CDR2 (germline): SEHNR, FQNEAQ (reference sequence). CDR3 amino acids: CASSQGTGGASNQPQHF. CDR3 bases: TGTGCCAGCAGCCAAGGGACAGGGGGCGCGTCAAATCAGCCCCAGCATTTT. Supplemented by reference TRBV7-9 and TRBJ1-5, the full variable domain reads DTGVSQNPRHKITKRGQNVTFRCDPISEHNRLYWYRQTLGQGPEFLTYFQNEAQLEKSRLLSDRFSAERPKGSFSTLEIQRTEQGDSAMYLCASSQGTGGASNQPQHFGDGTRLSIL.

The chain couples TRBV5-1 to TRBJ2-2, with 7 bases that match TRBD2. This CDR3 spans 15 amino acids. Unmatched junction bases numbered 10, after V lost 7 bases and J lost 4 bases. Germline V lookup: CDR1 SGHRS, CDR2 YFSETQ. The CDR3 DNA reads TGCGCCAGCGGTAAGCGGGGAGGCGCCACCGGGGAGCTGTTTTTT. Protein product: CASGKRGGATGELFF.

V gene TRBV28 combines with J gene TRBJ2-7; 7 bases are shared with TRBD1. Losses at the gene ends were 4 bases for V and 4 bases for J; bases not matched to a gene: 10. CDR1 is MDHEN and CDR2 is SYDVKM in the germline V gene. The length of the CDR3 is 15 residues. CDR3 residues: CASSSPTGWVYEQYF. CDR3 in DNA: TGTGCCAGCAGTTCCCCGACAGGGTGGGTGTACGAGCAGTACTTC.

J is TRBJ1-3 and V is TRBV7-6; TRBD1 might be the D (6 bases). This CDR3 spans 15 amino acids. The V gene's germline CDR1 is SGHVS and CDR2 FNYEAQ. With 1 base removed from V and 3 bases from J, the gap between germline ends came to 10 bases. The CDR3 spells CASSLVRGGGNTIYF. The CDR3 bases are TGTGCCAGCAGCTTAGTCAGGGGAGGTGGAAACACCATATATTTT.

This sequence joins TRBV6-5 and TRBJ2-1, with D perhaps matching TRBD1 or TRBD2 (6 bases each). The germline CDR1 and CDR2 sequences are MNHEY and SVGAGI. The CDR3 has 15 amino acids. V lost 8 bases, J lost 0 bases, and 14 bases lay in between. CDR3 sequence: CASSRGVSSYNEQFF. CDR3 sequence (DNA): TGTGCCAGCTCAAGGGGGGTAAGCTCCTACAATGAGCAGTTCTTC.

The chain employs TRBV24-1 and TRBJ2-2; D is possibly TRBD2 (7 bases). CDR1 and CDR2 from the germline V gene are KGHDR and SFDVKD. V dropped 5 bases and J dropped 3 bases, with 9 bases sitting between them. The CDR3 extends over 14 amino acids. CDR3 loop: CATSGGGYTGELFF. CDR3 nucleotides: TGTGCCACCAGTGGGGGGGGCTACACCGGGGAGCTGTTTTTT.

This clone was picked up one time. The V and J genes are TRBV19 and TRBJ2-1, with 11 bases matching TRBD1. The CDR3 consists of 17 residues. Germline V CDR1 and CDR2: LNHDA, SQIVND (reference sequence). J gave up 2 bases and V 4 bases, and 7 bases lay outside the gene matches. CDR3 in DNA: TGTGCCAGTAGTACGCTTTGGACAGGGGGCCCCTACAATGAGCAGTTCTTC. It encodes CASSTLWTGGPYNEQFF.

The chain joins TRBV2 to TRBJ1-4, with a tentative D call TRBD1 (5 bases). The CDR3 totals 15 residues. Trimming took 5 bases from V and 1 from J, leaving 11 bases between them. In germline, CDR1 is SNHLY, CDR2 FYNNEI. CDR3 nucleotide sequence: TGTGCCAGCAGTCACCCGGGGGTAACTAATGAAAAACTGTTTTTT. This sequence encodes CASSHPGVTNEKLFF.

The chain links TRBV19 to TRBJ1-1, with 11 bases that match TRBD1. CDR1 is LNHDA, CDR2 SQIVND, per germline (reference sequence). The ends lost 6 bases at V and 5 bases at J; junction bases unmatched: 8. The CDR3 loop spans 15 amino acids. CDR3 protein: CASRDWDRGGTEAFF. As DNA, the CDR3 is TGTGCCAGTAGGGACTGGGACAGGGGGGGAACTGAAGCTTTCTTT.

This rearrangement joins TRBV4-1 to TRBJ1-4; the D gene is possibly TRBD1 (5 bases). The CDR3 is made up of 16 amino acids. Germline CDR1 reads MGHRA; CDR2 reads YSYEKL. The V gene lost 4 bases and the J gene lost 6 bases, with 18 bases spanning the gap. The CDR3 DNA sequence: TGCGCCAGCAGCCGGGGGGATAGCTTGGGCGATGAAAAACTGTTTTTT. Translated: CASSRGDSLGDEKLFF.

The chain joins TRBV12-3 or TRBV12-4 to TRBJ1-6, with D tentatively TRBD1 (5 bases). Trimming took off 4 bases at V and 9 bases at J, with 10 bases between the two ends. The CDR3 is made up of 13 amino acids. The DNA of the CDR3 is TGTGCCAGCAGTTCGGGGGTAGGTTCACCCCTCCACTTT. Translation gives CASSSGVGSPLHF.